This TCR beta chain was identified during a study of CD8 T cells in ankylosing spondylitis. Of note for this clonotype: Its antigen is still unknown.

Study-wide results and caveats: The study identified a TCR beta motif of several highly homologous variants that appeared characteristic of ankylosing spondylitis blood.

The V gene's germline CDR1 is DFQATT and CDR2 SNEGSKA (reference sequence). CDR3 length equals 14 residues. The V end lost 0 bases, the J end lost 6 bases, and 12 bases lay between the germline ends. Each CDR3 protein gets one entry after TCRdb re-called the 5' RACE reads with MiXCR. The top ten clones hold about a fifth of a sample with 650,000 to 800,000 distinct CDR3 sequences, around 20% of them seen once. The sequence was collected from a male donor with ankylosing spondylitis. Input material: blood, either unsorted or a sorted T cell fraction (not recorded which). The rearrangement joins TRBV20-1 to TRBJ2-1, with D possibly called TRBD1 or TRBD2 (5 bases each). Written as DNA, the CDR3 is TGCAGTGCTAGAGACGAAGGGACCCCCAATGAGCAGTTCTTC. The encoded protein is CSARDEGTPNEQFF.